This T cell receptor (beta chain) was sequenced for a study of OX40 agonist ivuxolimab in advanced cancers. About the research overall: Patients in the trial were receiving intravenous ivuxolimab every 2 weeks, at doses of 0.01 to 10 mg/kg.

The germline gives CDR1 SEHNR, CDR2 FQNEAQ (reference sequence). The CDR3 runs to 13 residues. Trimming cost V 5 bases and J 6 bases; bases outside gene matches: 2. This clone was observed a single time. Produced via immunoSEQ multiplex PCR; TCRdb's table is partial and in-frame only. The sample lists some 40,000 clones, around 90% occurring once. The sequencing used CD4+ or CD8+ T cells sorted from blood, collected in a trial of the OX40 agonist ivuxolimab. This chain links TRBV7-9 with TRBJ1-4; 8 bases agree with TRBD1. This receptor was identified in an adult with an advanced solid tumor such as melanoma, head and neck, liver or kidney cancer. The CDR3 loop is CASSLTGDEKLFF. The CDR3 bases are TGTGCCAGCAGCCTGACAGGGGATGAAAAACTGTTTTTT.